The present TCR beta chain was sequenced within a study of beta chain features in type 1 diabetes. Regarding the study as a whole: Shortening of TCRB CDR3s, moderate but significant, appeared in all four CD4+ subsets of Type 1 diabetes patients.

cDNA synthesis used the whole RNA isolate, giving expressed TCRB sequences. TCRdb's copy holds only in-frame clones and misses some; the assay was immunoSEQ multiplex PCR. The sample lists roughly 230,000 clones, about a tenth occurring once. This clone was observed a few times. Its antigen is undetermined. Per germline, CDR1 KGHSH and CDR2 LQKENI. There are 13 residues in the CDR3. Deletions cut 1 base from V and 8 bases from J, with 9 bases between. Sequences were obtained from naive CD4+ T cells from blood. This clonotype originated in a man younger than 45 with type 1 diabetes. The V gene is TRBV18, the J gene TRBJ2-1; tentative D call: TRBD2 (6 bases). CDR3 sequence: CASSPRWGDEQFF. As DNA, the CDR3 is TGTGCCAGCTCACCACGTTGGGGGGATGAGCAGTTCTTC.